These 32 T cell receptor beta chains share one sample of origin, sequenced in a study of T cells in Graves' hyperthyroidism and ophthalmopathy. RNA transcripts were the template for amplifying TCR beta CDR3 regions. A set of HTBI primers served as the primers for a first-round RT-PCR of the TCR CDR3. TCRdb independently ran MiXCR on the multiplex PCR reads; one entry per CDR3 protein. This table has roughly 570,000 distinct CDR3 sequences, more than 15% appearing once. The source material was blood. Receptors were obtained from a woman in her twenties or thirties with Graves' hyperthyroidism.

This clonotype was seen ten or more times. V is TRBV28 and J is TRBJ1-3, with D possibly being TRBD1 (5 bases). Trimming stripped 10 bases from V and 2 bases from J, with 15 bases between. The CDR3 extends over 14 amino acids. Per germline, CDR1 MDHEN and CDR2 SYDVKM. CDR3 nucleotides: TGTGCCACCACGTTTGGGGGTGCTGGAAACACCATATATTTT. Translation gives CATTFGGAGNTIYF.

A few counts support this clonotype. The rearrangement uses TRBV14 and TRBJ2-1; the D gene is possibly TRBD1 (5 bases). CDR1 is SGHDN and CDR2 is FVKESK in the germline V gene. This CDR3 spans 17 amino acids. V lost 0 bases and J lost 3, with 15 bases in between. The CDR3 reads CASSQDQPGINYNEQFF. CDR3 sequence (DNA): TGTGCCAGCAGCCAAGATCAGCCAGGGATTAACTACAATGAGCAGTTCTTC.

In its sample, this clonotype was seen many times. The rearrangement links TRBV12-3 or TRBV12-4 to TRBJ2-1, with TRBD1 as a possible D gene (6 bases). CDR3 length equals 14 residues. Trimming took 8 bases from V and 6 from J, leaving 17 bases between them. DNA of the CDR3: TGTGCCAGCTCGATCGAGACAGGTCCCAATGAGCAGTTCTTC. As protein: CASSIETGPNEQFF.

V and J are TRBV4-3 and TRBJ2-4; TRBD1 aligns across 7 bases. In germline, CDR1 is LGHNA, CDR2 YSLEER. The J segment lost 8 bases and the V segment lost 3 bases, leaving 7 bases of the junction unmatched. The CDR3 runs 14 residues. The CDR3 sequence is CASSQRQGPDIQYF. CDR3 DNA: TGCGCCAGCAGCCAGCGACAGGGTCCCGACATTCAGTACTTC.

This clonotype was counted many times. This chain joins TRBV5-8 and TRBJ1-1; D not resolved. Per germline, CDR1 SGHTS and CDR2 YDEGEE. The V end lost 7 bases, the J end lost 1 base, and 11 bases lay between the germline ends. The CDR3 has 13 amino acids. CDR3 DNA sequence: TGTGCCAGCCGTCAGGCCAGGAACACTGAAGCTTTCTTT. It encodes CASRQARNTEAFF. Variable domain in full (rest from reference TRBV5-8 and TRBJ1-1): EAGVTQSPTHLIKTRGQQATLRCSPISGHTSVYWYQQALGLGLQFLLWYDEGEERNRGNFPPRFSGRQFPNYSSELNVNALELEDSALYLCASRQARNTEAFFGQGTRLTVV.

This clonotype was detected ten times or more. The rearrangement uses TRBV3-1 and TRBJ1-2; 7 nucleotides align to TRBD1. The CDR3 length is 16 residues. The germline CDR1 and CDR2 sequences are LGHDT and YNNKEL (reference sequence). The trim removed 3 bases at V and 8 bases at J, leaving 15 bases unmatched. DNA for the CDR3: TGTGCCAGCAGCCAGGCACAGGGGCTTCAGATGGGAGGCTACACCTTC. Translated, it gives CASSQAQGLQMGGYTF. Full variable domain (remainder filled in from reference TRBV3-1 and TRBJ1-2): DTAVSQTPKYLVTQMGNDKSIKCEQNLGHDTMYWYKQDSKKFLKIMFSYNNKELIINETVPNRFSPKSPDKAHLNLHINSLELGDSAVYFCASSQAQGLQMGGYTFGSGTRLTVV.

With respect to this clonotype: At one end the junction does not follow the germline gene, possibly because of a read error. This chain connects TRBV6-2 or TRBV6-3 to TRBJ2-6; weak D call: TRBD2 (5 bases). The CDR3 is made up of 18 amino acids. CDR1 is MNHEY, CDR2 SVGEGT, per germline. CDR3 nucleotide sequence: TGTGCCAGCAGCTACTTACCGCCCGGGCGCGGGGGGGCCAACGTCCTGACTTTC. Its protein product is CASSYLPPGRGGANVLTF.

The CDR3: CASNFGGGADTQYF. In DNA form, the CDR3 reads TGTGCCAGCAATTTTGGGGGTGGTGCAGATACGCAGTATTTT. The chain couples TRBV27 to TRBJ2-3; D possibly uses TRBD1 or TRBD2 (5 bases each). CDR3 length: 14 residues. Germline values: CDR1 MNHEY, CDR2 SMNVEV (reference sequence). Trimming cost V 7 bases and J 4 bases, with 15 bases left between them.

The chain links TRBV4-2 to TRBJ2-7, with 7 bases identical to TRBD1. The V and J ends lost 5 bases and 2 bases, in that order; junction bases with no gene match: 6. Germline V gene data show CDR1 as LGHNA and CDR2 as YNFKEQ. This CDR3 region has 14 residues. The CDR3 bases are TGTGCCAGCAGCAAGGGGGCGCTTGCCTACGAGCAGTACTTC. Translation: CASSKGALAYEQYF.

The sample holds a few counts of this clonotype. The chain recombines TRBV19 with TRBJ1-5; D possibly corresponds to TRBD1 (6 bases). Germline CDR1 LNHDA, CDR2 SQIVND (reference sequence). The V and J ends lost 0 bases and 0 bases respectively, with 21 bases between them. The CDR3 has 20 residues. In DNA form, the CDR3 reads TGTGCCAGTAGTATAGAACGACCCCCGGGACAACCCTATAGCAATCAGCCCCAGCATTTT. Translated, it gives CASSIERPPGQPYSNQPQHF.

The V call is TRBV7-9, the J call TRBJ2-5, with D possibly being TRBD1 or TRBD2 (5 bases each). Per the germline V gene, CDR1 is SEHNR and CDR2 is FQNEAQ (reference sequence). Trimming took 3 bases from V and 2 from J, leaving 25 bases between them. The CDR3 is made up of 19 amino acids. Here the CDR3 reads CASSFVLTAGDEGQETQYF. CDR3 coding DNA: TGTGCCAGCAGCTTTGTTCTTACTGCCGGTGATGAGGGGCAAGAGACCCAGTACTTC. The full variable domain, with the rest looked up from reference TRBV7-9 and TRBJ2-5, is DTGVSQNPRHKITKRGQNVTFRCDPISEHNRLYWYRQTLGQGPEFLTYFQNEAQLEKSRLLSDRFSAERPKGSFSTLEIQRTEQGDSAMYLCASSFVLTAGDEGQETQYFGPGTRLLVL.

This clonotype was seen many times. V and J are TRBV15 and TRBJ2-5; D call uncertain. The CDR3 covers 14 residues. Germline values: CDR1 LNHNV, CDR2 YYDKDF (reference sequence). V lost 1 base and J lost 2, with 8 bases in between. The CDR3: CATSRGTKQETQYF. In nucleotides, the CDR3 is TGTGCCACCAGCAGAGGGACGAAACAAGAGACCCAGTACTTC.

This clonotype showed up many times. The rearrangement joins TRBV3-1 to TRBJ1-1; D is perhaps TRBD1 (6 bases). With 5 bases removed from V and 11 bases from J, the gap between germline ends came to 18 bases. Germline V lookup: CDR1 LGHDT, CDR2 YNNKEL (reference sequence). The CDR3 is made up of 13 amino acids. In DNA, the CDR3 is TGTGCCAGCAGCGGCCGGGACACTTCGTCGGCTTTCTTT. Its protein is CASSGRDTSSAFF.

In regard to this clonotype: Given a much more abundant clone one base away, this may be a read error. CDR3 nucleotides: TGCAGTGCTAAAGGTCCGGCGGGAGGAAACGAGCAGTACTTC. It yields the protein CSAKGPAGGNEQYF. The chain uses TRBV20-1 and TRBJ2-7; the match to TRBD2 covers 8 bases. The CDR3 consists of 14 residues. V was pared by 4 bases and J by 5 bases, with 10 bases of the junction left unmatched. CDR1 and CDR2 from the germline V gene are DFQATT and SNEGSKA (reference sequence).

This clonotype was counted many times. This rearrangement joins TRBV12-3 or TRBV12-4 to TRBJ2-2, with a tentative D call TRBD1 (8 bases). The ends were cut back, 6 bases at V and 7 bases at J, with 15 bases in the middle. This CDR3 is 14 amino acids long. CDR3 region: CASRSTGGVGELFF. CDR3 DNA: TGTGCCAGCAGGAGCACAGGGGGGGTCGGGGAGCTGTTTTTT.

This clonotype was observed at least ten times. V and J are TRBV28 and TRBJ1-1, with TRBD1 matching over 8 bases. J was trimmed by 4 bases and V by 6 bases; bases with no gene match: 7. From germline, CDR1 is MDHEN and CDR2 SYDVKM. CDR3 size: 14 residues. The DNA of the CDR3 is TGTGCCAGCAGATACACAGGGGGGATCACTGAAGCTTTCTTT. The encoded protein is CASRYTGGITEAFF.

Comments on this clonotype: Possible read error: a much larger clone is one base away. The genes are TRBV3-1 and TRBJ2-3; no clear D gene. Trimming cost V 1 base and J 0 bases, with 8 bases left between them. Germline CDR1 LGHDT, CDR2 YNNKEL (reference sequence). The CDR3 extends over 15 amino acids. This CDR3 is CASSQVIESTDTQYF. The CDR3, as DNA: TGTGCCAGCAGCCAAGTTATCGAAAGCACAGATACGCAGTATTTT.

This clonotype has a count of ten or more. The chain couples TRBV7-2 to TRBJ2-7; D uncertain. Per germline, CDR1 SGHTA and CDR2 FQGNSA. Trimming cost V 5 bases and J 9 bases, with 17 bases left between them. The CDR3 is 13 amino acids. The CDR3 DNA sequence: TGTGCCAGCAGCCCAGCACAGAGGTCGGGGCAGTACTTC. The encoded protein is CASSPAQRSGQYF.

This rearrangement joins TRBV4-2 to TRBJ2-3; D remains unclear. Per germline, CDR1 LGHNA and CDR2 YNFKEQ. V was clipped by 0 bases and J by 6 bases, with 16 bases between them. This CDR3 spans 16 amino acids. CDR3 sequence: CASSQDVGRPPDTQYF. The CDR3 bases are TGTGCCAGCAGCCAAGATGTTGGCAGGCCTCCGGATACGCAGTATTTT.

This clonotype turned up a few times. The chain couples TRBV5-1 to TRBJ2-7, with 9 bases fitting TRBD2. The J segment lost 5 bases and the V segment lost 4 bases, leaving 10 bases of the junction unmatched. Germline V gives CDR1 SGHRS, CDR2 YFSETQ. This CDR3 has 15 residues. The CDR3 here is CASSPQGSGSDEQYF. Here the CDR3 DNA reads TGCGCCAGCAGCCCCCAAGGTAGCGGGAGCGACGAGCAGTACTTC. Variable domain in full (rest from reference TRBV5-1 and TRBJ2-7): KAGVTQTPRYLIKTRGQQVTLSCSPISGHRSVSWYQQTPGQGLQFLFEYFSETQRNKGNFPGRFSGRQFSNSRSEMNVSTLELGDSALYLCASSPQGSGSDEQYFGPGTRLTVT.

This clonotype appeared many times. The V and J genes are TRBV3-1 and TRBJ1-1; no firm D call. The CDR3 covers 15 residues. Germline lookup yields CDR1 LGHDT and CDR2 YNNKEL (reference sequence). Trimming left V 0 bases short and J 5 bases short, with 13 bases between. The chain's CDR3 is CASSQDPLWATEAFF. CDR3 DNA: TGTGCCAGCAGCCAAGATCCCTTATGGGCGACTGAAGCTTTCTTT.

Many counts were recorded for this clonotype. J is TRBJ1-5 and V is TRBV2, with 7 positions matching TRBD1. With V trimmed by 0 bases and J by 9 bases, 11 bases remained unmatched. This CDR3 spans 16 amino acids. Germline loops: CDR1 SNHLY, CDR2 FYNNEI. CDR3 in DNA: TGTGCCAGCAGTGAAGCTAGGACAGGTGGGCGGTGGCCCCAGCATTTT. Protein product: CASSEARTGGRWPQHF.

This clonotype was seen at least ten times. The chain joins TRBV2 to TRBJ2-7, with D uncertain. CDR3 length: 14 amino acids. The germline gives CDR1 SNHLY, CDR2 FYNNEI. With 9 bases removed from V and 6 bases from J, the gap between germline ends came to 21 bases. The CDR3 sequence is CASKRAYMDGEQYF. For the CDR3, the DNA is TGTGCCAGTAAACGGGCCTATATGGACGGCGAGCAGTACTTC. The full variable domain, its missing parts supplied by reference TRBV2 and TRBJ2-7, is EPEVTQTPSHQVTQMGQEVILRCVPISNHLYFYWYRQILGQKVEFLVSFYNNEISEKSEIFDDQFSVERPDGSNFTLKIRSTKLEDSAMYFCASKRAYMDGEQYFGPGTRLTVT.

This clonotype has only a few counts. The CDR3 DNA reads TGCAGTGCTAGAGAGCCGGACTCGGGCAATCAGCCCCAGCATTTT. Translating gives CSAREPDSGNQPQHF. This chain connects TRBV20-1 to TRBJ1-5; D is undetermined. V was clipped by 0 bases and J by 2 bases, with 11 bases between them. Germline V gene data show CDR1 as DFQATT and CDR2 as SNEGSKA (reference sequence). The CDR3 sequence is 15 residues long.

This clonotype was seen only a few times. The chain recombines TRBV20-1 with TRBJ1-5, with D hard to call. The CDR3 extends over 13 amino acids. V shed 3 bases and J shed 6 bases, with 12 bases lying between them. Germline CDR1 DFQATT, CDR2 SNEGSKA (reference sequence). This CDR3 is CSASSMVGQPQHF. CDR3 coding DNA: TGCAGTGCTAGTAGTATGGTGGGTCAGCCCCAGCATTTT.

This clonotype has a handful of counts. V and J are TRBV10-3 and TRBJ2-5; TRBD2 matches 13 bases. Germline CDR1 is ENHRY and CDR2 is SYGVKD. The CDR3 spans 16 residues. The V and J ends lost 6 bases and 2 bases, in that order; junction bases with no gene match: 6. This CDR3 reads CAISPRTSGGQETQYF. CDR3 DNA: TGTGCCATCAGCCCAAGGACTAGCGGGGGACAAGAGACCCAGTACTTC.

This clonotype was counted many times. CDR3 in DNA: TGCAGTGCTAGAGAAGAGGGTCGCGAGCAGTACTTC. Its translation is CSAREEGREQYF. V and J are TRBV20-1 and TRBJ2-7, with TRBD2 as a possible D gene (5 bases). The CDR3 has 12 residues. Per the germline V gene, CDR1 is DFQATT and CDR2 is SNEGSKA (reference sequence). V was trimmed by 0 bases and J by 6 bases, leaving 9 bases between them.

This clonotype was observed many times. J is TRBJ2-7 and V is TRBV6-1, with 7 bases matching TRBD2. This CDR3 has 17 amino acids. Trimming at V came to 3 bases and at J to 1 base, leaving 12 bases not matched to a gene. Germline V gives CDR1 MNHNS, CDR2 SASEGT. The CDR3, as DNA: TGTGCCAGCAGTGACGCGGGAGATGTCGTAGGTTCCTACGAGCAGTACTTC. It specifies CASSDAGDVVGSYEQYF.

This rearrangement joins TRBV11-2 to TRBJ2-7, with 9 bases matching TRBD1. The V gene's germline CDR1 is SGHAT and CDR2 FQNNGV. There are 13 residues in the CDR3. V was pared by 5 bases and J by 5 bases, with 4 bases of the junction left unmatched. The CDR3 nucleotides are TGTGCCAGCAGCCTGACAGGGGGAAACGAGCAGTACTTC. It yields the protein CASSLTGGNEQYF.

The rearrangement uses TRBV20-1 and TRBJ1-3; D not resolved. The CDR3 has 13 amino acids. Trimming took off 6 bases at V and 0 bases at J, with 9 bases between the two ends. Germline assignment: CDR1 DFQATT and CDR2 SNEGSKA (reference sequence). The CDR3 sequence: CSAPIGSGNTIYF. CDR3 sequence (DNA): TGCAGTGCCCCAATAGGCTCTGGAAACACCATATATTTT.

As concerns this clonotype: This may arise from a read error, as a much more abundant clone is one base away. The missing conserved phenylalanine or tryptophan at the end of this CDR3 makes a read error likely. The chain joins TRBV6-1 to TRBJ2-7; possibly TRBD1 for D (5 bases). Deletions cut 6 bases from V and 1 base from J, with 16 bases between. Germline-derived CDR1 and CDR2 are MNHNS and SASEGT. The CDR3 spans 15 residues. CDR3 residues: CASSVQARDSYEQYL. In DNA, the CDR3 is TGTGCCAGCAGCGTACAGGCCAGAGATTCCTACGAGCAGTACCTC.

In its sample, this clonotype was seen many times. The genes are TRBV7-9 and TRBJ2-3; 9 bases are shared with TRBD2. This CDR3 comprises 16 residues. V gave up 4 bases and J gave up 4 bases; unmatched junction bases: 9. CDR1 and CDR2 (germline): SEHNR, FQNEAQ (reference sequence). The CDR3: CASSSTREGRSDTQYF. The CDR3 DNA follows: TGTGCCAGCAGCTCGACGCGGGAGGGCCGATCAGATACGCAGTATTTT.